The 8 T cell receptor beta chains presented below share a single source sample, sequenced in a study of blood T cell repertoires in COVID-19. TCRdb's copy holds only in-frame clones and misses some; the assay was immunoSEQ multiplex PCR. The table includes about 200,000 clones, 70% to 90% detected once. Sequences were obtained from PBMCs or T cells enriched from blood (not recorded which). The source is a woman between 40 and 50 years old with acute COVID-19.

The chain uses TRBV28 and TRBJ2-7, with 8 bases identical to TRBD1. CDR1 is MDHEN, CDR2 SYDVKM, per germline. J was trimmed by 2 bases and V by 8 bases; bases with no gene match: 5. This CDR3 has 13 residues. CDR3 sequence reads: CASGRRGPYEQYF. The CDR3 coding sequence is TGTGCCAGCGGGCGCAGGGGGCCCTACGAGCAGTACTTC. The variable domain in full, completed from reference TRBV28 and TRBJ2-7, reads DVKVTQSSRYLVKRTGEKVFLECVQDMDHENMFWYRQDPGLGLRLIYFSYDVKMKEKGDIPEGYSVSREKKERFSLILESASTNQTSMYLCASGRRGPYEQYFGPGTRLTVT.

This clone was seen a handful of times. This CDR3 is CASRGQGSRNQPQHF. CDR3 sequence (DNA): TGTGCCAGCAGGGGGCAGGGATCGCGAAATCAGCCCCAGCATTTT. The rearrangement uses TRBV2 and TRBJ1-5, with D possibly matching TRBD1 (5 bases). CDR1 is SNHLY, CDR2 FYNNEI, per germline. There are 15 residues in the CDR3. The ends were cut back, 6 bases at V and 4 bases at J, with 16 bases in the middle.

As to this clone: The sample contains more than one DNA sequence encoding this CDR3. The chain carries TRBV27 and TRBJ1-5; possible D gene TRBD1, 6 bases. Trimming pared 5 bases from V and 6 bases from J, leaving 14 bases between. Germline CDR1 MNHEY, CDR2 SMNVEV (reference sequence). CDR3 length: 14 residues. This CDR3 is CASSPQGGGQPQHF. The DNA of the CDR3 is TGTGCCAGCAGTCCACAGGGTGGGGGTCAGCCCCAGCATTTT.

The rearrangement links TRBV12-3 or TRBV12-4 to TRBJ2-5, with 8 positions matching TRBD1. Losses at the gene ends were 4 bases for V and 5 bases for J; bases not matched to a gene: 0. The CDR3 covers 12 residues. The CDR3 loop reads CASSWTGETQYF. The CDR3 region has the DNA TGTGCCAGCAGTTGGACAGGGGAGACCCAGTACTTC.

The chain joins TRBV11-2 to TRBJ2-1, with 12 bases fitting TRBD2. The germline gives CDR1 SGHAT, CDR2 FQNNGV. With V trimmed by 6 bases and J by 8 bases, 11 bases remained unmatched. The CDR3 loop spans 16 amino acids. CDR3 sequence reads: CASRPPGTSGFHEQFF. The CDR3 DNA follows: TGTGCCAGCAGACCCCCAGGGACTAGCGGGTTCCATGAGCAGTTCTTC.

The rearrangement uses TRBV28 and TRBJ2-7; 14 nucleotides match TRBD2. The CDR3 extends over 17 amino acids. Germline V lookup: CDR1 MDHEN, CDR2 SYDVKM. V shed 10 bases and J 0 bases; nucleotides not matched to a gene: 11. CDR3 residues: CATGGGLAGETSYEQYF. The CDR3 coding sequence is TGTGCCACCGGGGGGGGACTAGCGGGAGAGACCTCCTACGAGCAGTACTTC.

The gene calls are TRBV28 and TRBJ1-1; 7 nucleotides agree with TRBD1. The CDR3 sequence is 15 residues long. After removal of 6 bases from V and 1 base from J, the junction contained 8 bases not matched to a gene. Germline assignment: CDR1 MDHEN and CDR2 SYDVKM. The CDR3 DNA follows: TGTGCCAGCAGCCCCGGGAACAGGGGGAACACTGAAGCTTTCTTT. Protein sequence: CASSPGNRGNTEAFF.

The chain combines TRBV11-3 with TRBJ2-5, with a weak D call TRBD2 (5 bases). The CDR3 totals 14 residues. From germline, CDR1 is SGHNT and CDR2 YENEEA. Between the trimmed V and J ends, which lost 5 bases and 4 bases, there was a span of 14 bases. The CDR3 spells CASSPQGSVETQYF. The CDR3 coding sequence is TGTGCCAGCAGCCCCCAAGGTAGCGTAGAGACCCAGTACTTC.